One and the same sample provided the 6 T cell receptor beta chains below, sequenced in a study of blood T cell repertoires in COVID-19. Here immunoSEQ multiplex PCR was the method, and the copy in TCRdb shows in-frame clones only, minus some. This table holds a few hundred thousand clones, nearly 90% found once. The specimen sequenced was peripheral blood. These receptors were obtained from a woman aged 60-70 years with COVID-19, enrolled during active disease.

This chain links TRBV7-9 with TRBJ2-1; 7 bases align to TRBD2. V lost 8 bases to trimming and J lost 4 bases; unmatched junction nucleotides: 8. The CDR3 has 14 amino acids. Germline V CDR1 and CDR2: SEHNR, FQNEAQ (reference sequence). This CDR3 reads CASLEWGGYNEQFF. The CDR3 DNA reads as TGTGCCAGCCTCGAGTGGGGGGGATACAATGAGCAGTTCTTC.

The gene calls are TRBV29-1 and TRBJ1-2; D gene ambiguous. Per the germline V gene, CDR1 is SQVTM and CDR2 is ANQGSEA. The CDR3 covers 12 residues. V was shortened by 3 bases and J by 8 bases, with 13 bases between the two germline ends. This CDR3 is CSVDYSLEGYTF. The DNA of the CDR3 is TGCAGCGTTGATTACTCTCTGGAGGGCTACACCTTC.

This clone was counted once. This rearrangement joins TRBV29-1 to TRBJ2-2; D unresolved. Trimming shortened V by 4 bases and J by 3 bases, and 21 bases separated the two germline ends. Germline CDR1 SQVTM, CDR2 ANQGSEA. The CDR3 runs 17 residues. Here the CDR3 DNA reads TGCAGCGTTGCATCCCCGAAAACCCCAAGAGACACCGGGGAGCTGTTTTTT. It is translated as CSVASPKTPRDTGELFF.

The J gene is TRBJ2-7, the V gene TRBV7-2; D is ambiguous. The CDR3 extends over 15 amino acids. The V end lost 4 bases, the J end lost 2 bases, and 15 bases lay between the germline ends. Germline V lookup: CDR1 SGHTA, CDR2 FQGNSA. CDR3 residues: CASSSASQRPYEQYF. In DNA, the CDR3 is TGTGCCAGCAGCTCAGCGTCCCAGCGACCCTACGAGCAGTACTTC.

The chain combines TRBV18 with TRBJ1-2; 10 bases are a match to TRBD1. The germline V gene has CDR1 KGHSH and CDR2 LQKENI. J gave up 4 bases and V 6 bases, and 11 bases lay outside the gene matches. CDR3 length: 16 amino acids. The DNA of the CDR3 is TGTGCCAGCTCGCCGGGACAGGGGTCTTATGGCTATGGCTACACCTTC. As protein: CASSPGQGSYGYGYTF. Together with reference TRBV18 and TRBJ1-2, the CDR3 gives the full variable domain: NAGVMQNPRHLVRRRGQEARLRCSPMKGHSHVYWYRQLPEEGLKFMVYLQKENIIDESGMPKERFSAEFPKEGPSILRIQQVVRGDSAAYFCASSPGQGSYGYGYTFGSGTRLTVV.

This chain links TRBV18 with TRBJ1-1; 10 nucleotides match TRBD1. V dropped 6 bases and J dropped 5; count of bases not matched to a gene: 6. This CDR3 has 14 residues. CDR1 is KGHSH and CDR2 is LQKENI in the germline V gene. The CDR3 region has the DNA TGTGCCAGCTCGGACAGGGGGGGTAAGACTGAAGCTTTCTTT. This sequence encodes CASSDRGGKTEAFF. Based on the CDR3 plus reference TRBV18 and TRBJ1-1, the full variable domain is NAGVMQNPRHLVRRRGQEARLRCSPMKGHSHVYWYRQLPEEGLKFMVYLQKENIIDESGMPKERFSAEFPKEGPSILRIQQVVRGDSAAYFCASSDRGGKTEAFFGQGTRLTVV.